These 8 T cell receptor beta chains originate from one sample sequenced in a study of Ad26.COV2.S vaccination and SARS-CoV-2 variants. The method was immunoSEQ multiplex PCR; TCRdb's version includes in-frame clones alone and lacks a portion of them. Of about 350,000 clones detected, around 87% appear once; the ten largest clones hold around 3.6%. Treatment defined: around 19 received Ad26.COV2.S at low or high dose, single or two shots; 5 received placebo; per-sample allocation not given. The samples were gathered on day 63 after the first injection of vaccine or placebo. The sequenced sample was peripheral blood, obtained in a trial of Ad26.COV2.S vaccine versus placebo. Every receptor here comes from a person aged 18 to 65 who received the Ad26.COV2.S COVID-19 vaccine or a placebo.

The table lists this clone with a count of one. This rearrangement joins TRBV4-1 to TRBJ1-4; no firm D call. Trimming pared 1 base from V and 8 bases from J, leaving 8 bases between. CDR3 length: 13 residues. In germline, CDR1 is MGHRA, CDR2 YSYEKL. The CDR3 spells CASSQVGVEKLFF. In nucleotides, the CDR3 is TGCGCCAGCAGCCAAGTAGGCGTCGAAAAACTGTTTTTT.

The rearrangement joins TRBV11-2 to TRBJ2-7; a possible D gene is TRBD1 (6 bases). The CDR3 covers 15 residues. V was clipped by 2 bases and J by 3 bases, with 14 bases between them. CDR1 is SGHAT, CDR2 FQNNGV, per germline. DNA for the CDR3: TGTGCCAGCAGCTTAAGATGGGGGCCCGTCTACGAGCAGTACTTC. This codes for CASSLRWGPVYEQYF.

The rearrangement uses TRBV30 and TRBJ2-1, with 8 bases that match TRBD2. The junction had 14 bases not matched to a gene; V was cut back by 0 bases and J by 10 bases. The CDR3 runs to 16 residues. Germline lookup yields CDR1 GTSNPN and CDR2 SVGIG (reference sequence). CDR3 nucleotide sequence: TGTGCCTGGAGTGTACGTGGAAGCGGGGGCTATCACGAGCAGTTCTTC. Amino acid sequence: CAWSVRGSGGYHEQFF.

Points on this clone: This sample includes further DNA sequences coding for the same CDR3. The chain recombines TRBV7-2 with TRBJ2-2; D remains ambiguous. Germline values: CDR1 SGHTA, CDR2 FQGNSA. V was trimmed by 0 bases and J by 5 bases, leaving 7 bases between them. This CDR3 contains 14 residues. This chain's CDR3 is CASSLAPRTGELFF. Written as DNA, the CDR3 is TGTGCCAGCAGCTTAGCCCCCCGGACCGGGGAGCTGTTTTTT.

The chain combines TRBV30 with TRBJ2-3; 9 nucleotides match TRBD2. There are 15 residues in the CDR3. V trimming: 8 bases; J trimming: 1 base; junction bases outside the gene matches: 10. Germline V CDR1 and CDR2: GTSNPN, SVGIG (reference sequence). CDR3 bases: TGTGCCGCCCTTGGGGCGGGGGGGGGCACAGATACGCAGTATTTT. It translates to CAALGAGGGTDTQYF.

This chain links TRBV10-2 with TRBJ1-5; 9 bases align to TRBD1. The CDR3 consists of 13 residues. CDR1 is WSHSY, CDR2 SAAADI, per germline. V trimming: 8 bases; J trimming: 4 bases; junction bases outside the gene matches: 3. This chain's CDR3 is CASRDRGNQPQHF. DNA of the CDR3: TGCGCCAGCCGAGACAGGGGGAATCAGCCCCAGCATTTT.

J is TRBJ2-5 and V is TRBV12-3 or TRBV12-4; tentative D call: TRBD1 (6 bases). Between the trimmed V and J ends, which lost 6 bases and 1 base, there was a span of 9 bases. The CDR3 sequence is 13 residues long. The CDR3 loop reads CASSNRVQETQYF. As DNA, the CDR3 is TGTGCCAGCAGCAACAGGGTCCAAGAGACCCAGTACTTC.

This rearrangement joins TRBV12-3 or TRBV12-4 to TRBJ1-2; D is unclear. Deletions cut 4 bases from V and 3 bases from J, with 9 bases between. This CDR3 has 13 amino acids. The CDR3, as DNA: TGTGCCAGCAGTTCCGACGACGACTATGGCTACACCTTC. This encodes CASSSDDDYGYTF.